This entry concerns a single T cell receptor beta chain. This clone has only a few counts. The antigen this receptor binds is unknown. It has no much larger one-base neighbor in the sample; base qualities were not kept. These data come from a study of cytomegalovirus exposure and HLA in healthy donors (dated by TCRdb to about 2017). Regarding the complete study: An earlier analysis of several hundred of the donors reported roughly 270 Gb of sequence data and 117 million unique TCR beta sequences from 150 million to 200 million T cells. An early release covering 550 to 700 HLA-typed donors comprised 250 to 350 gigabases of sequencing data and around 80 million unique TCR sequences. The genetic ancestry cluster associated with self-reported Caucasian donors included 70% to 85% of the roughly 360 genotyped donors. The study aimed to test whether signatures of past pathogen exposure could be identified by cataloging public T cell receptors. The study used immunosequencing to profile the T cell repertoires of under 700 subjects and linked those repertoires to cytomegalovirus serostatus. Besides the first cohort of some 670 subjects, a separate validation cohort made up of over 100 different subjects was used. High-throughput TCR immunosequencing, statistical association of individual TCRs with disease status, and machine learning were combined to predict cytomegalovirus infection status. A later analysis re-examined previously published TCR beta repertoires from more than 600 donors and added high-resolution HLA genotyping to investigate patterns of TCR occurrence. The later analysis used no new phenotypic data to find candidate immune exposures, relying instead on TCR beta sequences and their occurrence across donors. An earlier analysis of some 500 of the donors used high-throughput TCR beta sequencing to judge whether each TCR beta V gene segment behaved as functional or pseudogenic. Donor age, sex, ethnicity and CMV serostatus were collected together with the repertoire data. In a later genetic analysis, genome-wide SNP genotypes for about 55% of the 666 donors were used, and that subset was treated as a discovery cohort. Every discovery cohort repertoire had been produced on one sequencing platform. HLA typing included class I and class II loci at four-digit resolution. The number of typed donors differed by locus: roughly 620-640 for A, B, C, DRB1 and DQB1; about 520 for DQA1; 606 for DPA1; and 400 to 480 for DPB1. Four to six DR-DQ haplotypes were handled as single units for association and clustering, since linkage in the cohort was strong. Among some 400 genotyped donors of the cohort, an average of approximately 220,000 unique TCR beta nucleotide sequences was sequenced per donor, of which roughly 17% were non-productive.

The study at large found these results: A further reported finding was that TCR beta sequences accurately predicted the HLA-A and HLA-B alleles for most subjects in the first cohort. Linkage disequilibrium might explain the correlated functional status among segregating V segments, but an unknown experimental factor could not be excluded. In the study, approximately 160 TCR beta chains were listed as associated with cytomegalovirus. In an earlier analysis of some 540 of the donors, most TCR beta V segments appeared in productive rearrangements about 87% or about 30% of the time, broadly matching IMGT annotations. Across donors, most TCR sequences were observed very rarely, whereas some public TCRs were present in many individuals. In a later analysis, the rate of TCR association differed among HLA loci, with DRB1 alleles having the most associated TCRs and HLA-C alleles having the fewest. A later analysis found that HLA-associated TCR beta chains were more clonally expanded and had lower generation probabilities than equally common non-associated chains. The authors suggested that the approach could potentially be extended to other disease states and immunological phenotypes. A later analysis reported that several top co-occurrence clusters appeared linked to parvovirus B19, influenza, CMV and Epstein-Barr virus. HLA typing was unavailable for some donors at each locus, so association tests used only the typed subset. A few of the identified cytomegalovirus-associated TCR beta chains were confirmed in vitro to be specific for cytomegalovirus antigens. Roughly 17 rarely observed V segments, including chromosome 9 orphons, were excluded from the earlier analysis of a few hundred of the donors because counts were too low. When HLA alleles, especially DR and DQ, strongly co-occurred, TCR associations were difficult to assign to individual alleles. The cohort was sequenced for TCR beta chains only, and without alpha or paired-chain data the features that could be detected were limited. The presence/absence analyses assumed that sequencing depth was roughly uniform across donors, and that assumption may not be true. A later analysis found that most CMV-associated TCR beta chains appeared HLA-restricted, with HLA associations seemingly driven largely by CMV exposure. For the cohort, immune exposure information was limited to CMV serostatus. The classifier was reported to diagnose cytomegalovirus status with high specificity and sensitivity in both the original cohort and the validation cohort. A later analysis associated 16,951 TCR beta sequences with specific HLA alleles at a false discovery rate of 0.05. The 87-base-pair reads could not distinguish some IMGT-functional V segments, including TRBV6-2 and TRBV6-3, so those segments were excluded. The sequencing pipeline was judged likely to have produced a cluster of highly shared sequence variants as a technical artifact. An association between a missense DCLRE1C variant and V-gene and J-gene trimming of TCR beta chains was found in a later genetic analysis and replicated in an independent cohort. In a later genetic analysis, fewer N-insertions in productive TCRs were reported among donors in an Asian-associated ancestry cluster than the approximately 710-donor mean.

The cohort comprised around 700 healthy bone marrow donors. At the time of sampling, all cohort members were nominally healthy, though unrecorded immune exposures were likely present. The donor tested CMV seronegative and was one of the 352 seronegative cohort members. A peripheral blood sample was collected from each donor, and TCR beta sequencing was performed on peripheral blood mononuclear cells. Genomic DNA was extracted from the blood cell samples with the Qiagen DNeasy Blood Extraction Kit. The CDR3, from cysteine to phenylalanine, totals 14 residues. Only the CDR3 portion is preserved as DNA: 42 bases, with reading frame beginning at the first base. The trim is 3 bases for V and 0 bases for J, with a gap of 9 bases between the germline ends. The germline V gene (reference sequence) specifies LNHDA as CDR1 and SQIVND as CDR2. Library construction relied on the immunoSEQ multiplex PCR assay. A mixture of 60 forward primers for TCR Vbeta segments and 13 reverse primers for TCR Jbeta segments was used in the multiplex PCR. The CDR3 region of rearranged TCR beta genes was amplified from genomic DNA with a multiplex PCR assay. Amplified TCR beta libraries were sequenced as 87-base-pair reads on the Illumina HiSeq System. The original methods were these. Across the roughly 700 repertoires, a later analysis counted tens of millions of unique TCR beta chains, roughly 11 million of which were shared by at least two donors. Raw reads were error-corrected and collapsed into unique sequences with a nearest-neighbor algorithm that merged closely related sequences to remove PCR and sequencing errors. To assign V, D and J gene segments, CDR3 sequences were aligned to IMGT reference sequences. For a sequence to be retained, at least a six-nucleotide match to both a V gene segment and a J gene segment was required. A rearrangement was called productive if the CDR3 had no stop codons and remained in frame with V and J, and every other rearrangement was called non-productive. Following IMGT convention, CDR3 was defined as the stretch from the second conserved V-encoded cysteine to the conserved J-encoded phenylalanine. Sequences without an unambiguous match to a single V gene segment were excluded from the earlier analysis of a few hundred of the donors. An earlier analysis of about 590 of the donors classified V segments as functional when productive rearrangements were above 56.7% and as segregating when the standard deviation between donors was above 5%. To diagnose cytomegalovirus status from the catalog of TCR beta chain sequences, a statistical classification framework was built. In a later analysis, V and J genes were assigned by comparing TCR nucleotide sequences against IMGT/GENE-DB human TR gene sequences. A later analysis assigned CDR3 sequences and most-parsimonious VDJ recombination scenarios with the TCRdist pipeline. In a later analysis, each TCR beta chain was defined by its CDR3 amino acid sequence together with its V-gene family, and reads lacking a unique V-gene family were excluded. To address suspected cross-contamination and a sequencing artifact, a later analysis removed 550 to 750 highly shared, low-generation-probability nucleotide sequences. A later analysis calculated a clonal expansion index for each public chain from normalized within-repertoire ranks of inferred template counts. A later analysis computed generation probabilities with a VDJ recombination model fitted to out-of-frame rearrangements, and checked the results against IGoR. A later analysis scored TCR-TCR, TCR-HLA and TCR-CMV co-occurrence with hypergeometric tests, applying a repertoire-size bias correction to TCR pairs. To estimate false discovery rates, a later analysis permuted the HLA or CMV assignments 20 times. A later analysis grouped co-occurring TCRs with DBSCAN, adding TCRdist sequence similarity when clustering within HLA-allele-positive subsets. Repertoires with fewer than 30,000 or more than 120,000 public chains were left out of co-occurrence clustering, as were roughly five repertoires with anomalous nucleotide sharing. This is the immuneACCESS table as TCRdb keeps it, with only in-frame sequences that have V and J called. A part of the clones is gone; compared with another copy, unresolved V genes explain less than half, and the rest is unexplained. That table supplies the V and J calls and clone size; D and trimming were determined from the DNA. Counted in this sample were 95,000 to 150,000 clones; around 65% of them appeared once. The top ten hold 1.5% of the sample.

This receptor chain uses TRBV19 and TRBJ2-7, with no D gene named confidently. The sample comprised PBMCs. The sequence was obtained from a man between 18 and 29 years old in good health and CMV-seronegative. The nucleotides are TGTGCCAGTAGTATGTCTCTGAGCTCCTACGAGCAGTACTTC. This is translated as CASSMSLSSYEQYF.